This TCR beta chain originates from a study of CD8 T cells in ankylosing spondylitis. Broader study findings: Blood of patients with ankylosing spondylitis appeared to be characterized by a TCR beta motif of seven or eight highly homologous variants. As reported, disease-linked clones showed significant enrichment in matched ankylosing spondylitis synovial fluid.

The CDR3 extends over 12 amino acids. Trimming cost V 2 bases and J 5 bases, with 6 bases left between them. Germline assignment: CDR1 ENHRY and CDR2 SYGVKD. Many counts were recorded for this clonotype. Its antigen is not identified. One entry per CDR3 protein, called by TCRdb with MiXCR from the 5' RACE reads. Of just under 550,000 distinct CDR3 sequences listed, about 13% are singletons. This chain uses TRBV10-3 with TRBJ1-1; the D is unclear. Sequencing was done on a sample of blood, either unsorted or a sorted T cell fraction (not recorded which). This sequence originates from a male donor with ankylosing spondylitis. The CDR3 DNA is TGTGCCATCAGTGAGATAGGGACTGAAGCTTTCTTT. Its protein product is CAISEIGTEAFF.